One and the same sample provided the 9 T cell receptor beta chains below, sequenced in a study of CD8 T cells in ankylosing spondylitis. TCRdb processed the 5' RACE reads anew with MiXCR; each CDR3 protein has one entry. The profile covers roughly 100,000 distinct CDR3 sequences, with roughly 8.3% appearing a single time and nearly 10% taken by the ten largest. The sequencing sample was made of blood, either unsorted or a sorted T cell fraction (not recorded which). The source of these receptors is a male donor with ankylosing spondylitis or in good health (not recorded which).

This clonotype was counted at least ten times. The rearrangement joins TRBV18 to TRBJ2-5; D not certain. V was clipped by 1 base and J by 2 bases, with 11 bases between them. Germline CDR1 KGHSH, CDR2 LQKENI. CDR3 length: 15 residues. The CDR3 spells CASSPQTFRQETQYF. DNA for the CDR3: TGTGCCAGCTCACCACAAACATTCCGGCAAGAGACCCAGTACTTC.

This clonotype has at least ten counts. The genes are TRBV7-2 and TRBJ1-2; D not certain. With 0 bases removed from V and 2 bases from J, the gap between germline ends came to 13 bases. This CDR3 region has 16 residues. The germline gives CDR1 SGHTA, CDR2 FQGNSA. CDR3 sequence (DNA): TGTGCCAGCAGCTTAGCGAGTCACCAACCGAACTATGGCTACACCTTC. Its translation: CASSLASHQPNYGYTF.

This clonotype was observed at least ten times. The chain employs TRBV7-8 and TRBJ2-3, with D unresolved. V was clipped by 4 bases and J by 6 bases, with 17 bases between them. This CDR3 is built from 15 residues. The V gene's germline CDR1 is SGHVS and CDR2 FQNEAQ. CDR3 sequence: CASSSLDRRLDTQYF. The CDR3, as DNA: TGTGCCAGCAGCTCCCTGGACCGTAGGCTGGATACGCAGTATTTT.

This clonotype was found many times. The V and J genes are TRBV20-1 and TRBJ2-7; 7 bases fit TRBD2. The CDR3 consists of 12 residues. V lost 3 bases and J lost 6; bases outside the gene matches: 5. CDR1 and CDR2 (germline): DFQATT, SNEGSKA (reference sequence). The CDR3 coding sequence is TGCAGTGCTAGTTGGCGGGAGAGCGAGCAGTACTTC. It yields the protein CSASWRESEQYF.

There are many counts of this clonotype. V and J are TRBV12-3 or TRBV12-4 and TRBJ1-1; TRBD1 is a possible D gene (5 bases). The CDR3 is 14 amino acids. Trimming took 2 bases from V and 3 from J, leaving 10 bases between them. CDR3 nucleotide sequence: TGTGCCAGCAGTTTACCTACGACAGACACTGAAGCTTTCTTT. It translates to CASSLPTTDTEAFF.

This clonotype has a count of ten or more. The chain carries TRBV12-5 and TRBJ1-2; D unresolved. V lost 2 bases and J lost 3, with 7 bases in between. The CDR3 spans 13 residues. Germline-derived CDR1 and CDR2 are LGHNT and FRNRAP. CDR3 nucleotides: TGTGCTAGTGGTTTGAGGCAGTACTATGGCTACACCTTC. It yields the protein CASGLRQYYGYTF.

This clonotype was counted many times. The rearrangement links TRBV4-2 to TRBJ2-1; 8 positions match TRBD2. Germline-derived CDR1 and CDR2 are LGHNA and YNFKEQ. The CDR3 loop spans 15 amino acids. V shed 3 bases and J 7 bases; nucleotides not matched to a gene: 8. Here the CDR3 DNA reads TGTGCCAGCAGCCATGAAAGCGGGAGCAAAAATGAGCAGTTCTTC. Translation gives CASSHESGSKNEQFF.

This clonotype was seen a handful of times. This chain joins TRBV30 and TRBJ2-7, with D tentatively TRBD2 (6 bases). With 0 bases removed from V and 5 bases from J, the gap between germline ends came to 8 bases. CDR3 length: 12 residues. Germline CDR1 reads GTSNPN; CDR2 reads SVGIG (reference sequence). The CDR3 DNA is TGTGCCTGGAGTGTGGGACTCCACGAGCAGTACTTC. Residues: CAWSVGLHEQYF. The full variable domain, rest sourced from reference TRBV30 and TRBJ2-7, is SQTIHQWPATLVQPVGSPLSLECTVEGTSNPNLYWYRQAAGRGLQLLFYSVGIGQISSEVPQNLSASRPQDRQFILSSKKLLLSDSGFYLCAWSVGLHEQYFGPGTRLTVT.

This clonotype was seen many times. J is TRBJ2-1 and V is TRBV3-1; 9 nucleotides match TRBD2. Germline CDR1 and CDR2: LGHDT and YNNKEL (reference sequence). The length of the CDR3 is 14 residues. Losses at the gene ends were 2 bases for V and 7 bases for J; bases not matched to a gene: 3. The CDR3: CASSQSLAGNEQFF. The CDR3 nucleotides read TGTGCCAGCAGCCAATCGCTAGCGGGGAATGAGCAGTTCTTC.